A single sample gave rise to the 20 T cell receptor beta chains below, sequenced in a study of CD8 T cells in Susac syndrome. With random hexamers, reverse transcription was performed on about 0.5 to 1 ug of RNA. TCRdb ran MiXCR on the immunoSEQ multiplex PCR reads and lists one entry per CDR3 protein. The table includes 200,000 to 300,000 distinct CDR3 sequences, almost 97% detected once. The source material was CD4+ T cells from PBMCs. The receptors here all came from a human donor with Susac syndrome.

The chain recombines TRBV5-1 with TRBJ1-1, with a possible D match to TRBD1 (5 bases). The CDR3 has 15 residues. V was cut by 0 bases and J by 6 bases, with 15 bases left in between. Germline V gene sequence: CDR1 SGHRS, CDR2 YFSETQ. The CDR3 loop is CASSLVAGLMAEAFF. CDR3 DNA: TGCGCCAGCAGCTTGGTAGCAGGGTTGATGGCTGAAGCTTTCTTT.

This chain uses TRBV4-2 with TRBJ2-1; the D gene is possibly TRBD2 (5 bases). V was pared by 0 bases and J by 9 bases, with 18 bases between. Germline assignment: CDR1 LGHNA and CDR2 YNFKEQ. The CDR3 is 16 amino acids. The CDR3 protein is CASSQELLGGSAEQFF. CDR3 nucleotides: TGTGCCAGCAGCCAAGAGTTGTTGGGCGGGTCTGCTGAGCAGTTCTTC.

V is TRBV6-6 and J is TRBJ1-1, with 9 bases aligning to TRBD1. This CDR3 is 13 amino acids long. J gave up 1 base and V 7 bases, and 1 base lay outside the gene matches. Germline CDR1 and CDR2: MNHNY and SVGAGI (reference sequence). The CDR3 DNA follows: TGTGCCAGCAAGGACAGGGGGAACACTGAAGCTTTCTTT. Protein product: CASKDRGNTEAFF.

In its sample, this clonotype was seen once. The V gene is TRBV7-9, the J gene TRBJ1-5; D might be TRBD1 (5 bases). Germline V gives CDR1 SEHNR, CDR2 FQNEAQ (reference sequence). This CDR3 contains 15 residues. V lost 4 bases to trimming and J lost 6 bases, with 16 bases between them. The CDR3 is CASSSQGGRAQPQHF. The CDR3 DNA reads as TGTGCCAGCAGCTCCCAGGGAGGGCGGGCTCAGCCCCAGCATTTT.

The genes are TRBV2 and TRBJ1-2; 7 bases match TRBD1. Germline V gene data show CDR1 as SNHLY and CDR2 as FYNNEI. The CDR3 is 15 residues long. With 6 bases clipped from V and 4 bases from J, the junction kept 11 bases outside the gene matches. The CDR3 DNA is TGTGCCAGCAGACCTGGGACAGTCCATCGCTATGGCTACACCTTC. Its protein is CASRPGTVHRYGYTF.

This chain connects TRBV15 to TRBJ2-4; 7 nucleotides match TRBD1. V dropped 1 base and J dropped 5; count of bases not matched to a gene: 17. Germline CDR1 reads LNHNV; CDR2 reads YYDKDF (reference sequence). The CDR3 covers 19 residues. The CDR3 region is CATSRAWGPGEGGQNIQYF. The CDR3 DNA reads TGTGCCACCAGCAGAGCATGGGGCCCTGGGGAAGGGGGCCAAAACATTCAGTACTTC.

The gene calls are TRBV6-1 and TRBJ2-7, with 7 bases aligning to TRBD2. Germline CDR1 MNHNS, CDR2 SASEGT. J was trimmed by 1 base and V by 0 bases; bases with no gene match: 3. The CDR3 runs to 15 residues. The CDR3 region has the DNA TGTGCCAGCAGTGAAGCATCCGGGAGGTCCTACGAGCAGTACTTC. This gives the protein CASSEASGRSYEQYF.

The table lists this clonotype with a count of one. The chain combines TRBV9 with TRBJ2-5; the match to TRBD2 covers 8 bases. Germline CDR1 SGDLS, CDR2 YYNGEE. The junction had 9 bases not matched to a gene; V was cut back by 2 bases and J by 3 bases. This CDR3 contains 16 residues. The chain's CDR3 is CASSVGWPGREETQYF. In DNA, the CDR3 is TGTGCCAGCAGCGTGGGTTGGCCCGGGAGGGAAGAGACCCAGTACTTC.

This rearrangement joins TRBV20-1 to TRBJ2-7, with a tentative D call TRBD2 (5 bases). Trimming took off 0 bases at V and 5 bases at J, with 14 bases between the two ends. The CDR3 has 14 amino acids. The germline gives CDR1 DFQATT, CDR2 SNEGSKA (reference sequence). CDR3 bases: TGCAGTGCTAGAGATACGCTAGCTGCCCACGAGCAGTACTTC. Its protein is CSARDTLAAHEQYF.

This chain connects TRBV6-5 to TRBJ2-5, with TRBD2 matching 8 bases. The junction had 3 bases not matched to a gene; V was cut back by 1 base and J by 2 bases. Germline assignment: CDR1 MNHEY and CDR2 SVGAGI. This CDR3 comprises 15 residues. CDR3: CASSYLLADQETQYF. The CDR3 DNA sequence: TGTGCCAGCAGTTACTTACTAGCGGATCAAGAGACCCAGTACTTC.

The V and J genes are TRBV10-3 and TRBJ2-2; no firm D call. V was cut by 0 bases and J by 6 bases, with 8 bases left in between. Per germline, CDR1 ENHRY and CDR2 SYGVKD. This CDR3 contains 14 residues. The CDR3 here is CAISESKAPGELFF. As DNA, the CDR3 is TGTGCCATCAGTGAGTCGAAGGCCCCCGGGGAGCTGTTTTTT.

Turning to this clonotype: Lacking the conserved final phenylalanine or tryptophan, this CDR3 likely reflects a read error. The chain has TRBV30 and TRBJ2-7, with 9 bases lining up with TRBD1. V was clipped by 8 bases and J by 2 bases; unmatched bases: 13. This CDR3 has 15 amino acids. The germline gives CDR1 GTSNPN, CDR2 SVGIG (reference sequence). CDR3 DNA: TGTGCCAGTGGCTTCGGGACAGGGAGGCCCTACGAGCAGTACCTC. It translates to CASGFGTGRPYEQYL.

DNA for the CDR3: TGTGCCAGCAGTGAGGGACCGGGTCGGTTCTTC. Residues: CASSEGPGRFF. The V and J genes are TRBV6-2 or TRBV6-3 and TRBJ2-1; either TRBD1 or TRBD2 may fit D (5 bases each). The CDR3 consists of 11 residues. Germline loops: CDR1 MNHEY, CDR2 SVGEGT. V lost 5 bases and J lost 15, with 14 bases in between.

The CDR3 DNA follows: TGTGCCAGCAGATCCGACAGCTATGGCTACACCTTC. This translates into CASRSDSYGYTF. The chain couples TRBV25-1 to TRBJ1-2; D may be TRBD1 (5 bases). This CDR3 is built from 12 residues. Per the germline V gene, CDR1 is MGHDK and CDR2 is SYGVNS. V was cut by 6 bases and J by 4 bases, with 9 bases left in between.

The chain uses TRBV20-1 and TRBJ2-2, with 14 bases identical to TRBD2. Unmatched junction bases numbered 12, after V lost 0 bases and J lost 6 bases. The CDR3 length is 19 residues. CDR1 is DFQATT, CDR2 SNEGSKA, per germline (reference sequence). CDR3 protein: CSAREERLAGGWGAGELFF. CDR3 sequence (DNA): TGCAGTGCTAGAGAAGAACGACTAGCGGGAGGGTGGGGCGCCGGGGAGCTGTTTTTT.

The CDR3 reads CASNPGDRGYEQYF. The CDR3 nucleotides read TGTGCCAGCAATCCCGGGGACAGGGGGTACGAGCAGTACTTC. J is TRBJ2-7 and V is TRBV7-9, with 11 bases aligning to TRBD1. The V segment lost 7 bases and the J segment 4 bases; nucleotides outside the gene matches: 6. Germline V gene sequence: CDR1 SEHNR, CDR2 FQNEAQ (reference sequence). This CDR3 comprises 14 residues. The entire variable domain, with the rest obtained from reference TRBV7-9 and TRBJ2-7, is as follows: DTGVSQNPRHKITKRGQNVTFRCDPISEHNRLYWYRQTLGQGPEFLTYFQNEAQLEKSRLLSDRFSAERPKGSFSTLEIQRTEQGDSAMYLCASNPGDRGYEQYFGPGTRLTVT.

This sequence joins TRBV28 and TRBJ1-4; TRBD1 might be the D (6 bases). Trimming left V 8 bases short and J 3 bases short, with 10 bases between. The CDR3 contains 13 residues. CDR1 and CDR2 (germline): MDHEN, SYDVKM. CDR3 coding DNA: TGTGCCAGCGTAACAGGGCCTAATGAAAAACTGTTTTTT. Translating it yields CASVTGPNEKLFF.

The CDR3 sequence is CATSSLKEGLAKNIQYF. The CDR3 DNA sequence: TGTGCCACCAGCAGCCTGAAGGAGGGTTTAGCCAAAAACATTCAGTACTTC. The rearrangement links TRBV15 to TRBJ2-4; a weak D match, TRBD2 (6 bases). Germline V gene lookup returns CDR1 LNHNV and CDR2 YYDKDF (reference sequence). CDR3 length: 17 residues. Between the trimmed V and J ends, which lost 3 bases and 0 bases, there was a span of 15 bases. Full variable domain (rest looked up from reference TRBV15 and TRBJ2-4): DAMVIQNPRYQVTQFGKPVTLSCSQTLNHNVMYWYQQKSSQAPKLLFHYYDKDFNNEADTPDNFQSRRPNTSFCFLDIRSPGLGDTAMYLCATSSLKEGLAKNIQYFGAGTRLSVL.

This chain links TRBV29-1 with TRBJ2-3, with D possibly matching TRBD2 (6 bases). This CDR3 has 12 amino acids. The ends were cut back, 8 bases at V and 0 bases at J, with 9 bases in the middle. Looked up from germline, CDR1 is SQVTM and CDR2 is ANQGSEA. This CDR3 is CSTGTSTDTQYF. CDR3 coding DNA: TGCAGCACCGGGACTAGCACAGATACGCAGTATTTT.

V usage is TRBV4-2 and J usage is TRBJ2-1, with 8 nucleotides matching TRBD2. The V gene's germline CDR1 is LGHNA and CDR2 YNFKEQ. J gave up 3 bases and V 4 bases, and 8 bases lay outside the gene matches. This CDR3 comprises 16 residues. The DNA of the CDR3 is TGTGCCAGCAGCCCGGGGGCGGGGGGACTCTACAATGAGCAGTTCTTC. Amino acids: CASSPGAGGLYNEQFF.